These 6 T cell receptor beta chains were sequenced from one sample in a study of T cells in narcolepsy (dated by TCRdb to the late 2010s). Library method: the immunoSEQ multiplex PCR assay. TCRdb stores this immuneACCESS table with in-frame sequences only. Part of the clones is absent; in the studies checked, under half of the shortfall reflects unresolved V genes, and no reason is known for the rest. This sample gives approximately 35,000 clones in total; more than 65% of them show up just once. The ten largest clones add up to 2.3% of the sample. The material sequenced was memory (CD45RA-) CD4+ T cells from blood. The cell subset or site label for this specimen denotes: memory T cells sorted ex vivo from peripheral blood. These receptors all stem from a human donor in good health.

V gene TRBV5-1 combines with J gene TRBJ2-1; D is tentatively TRBD1 or TRBD2 (5 bases each). Germline loops: CDR1 SGHRS, CDR2 YFSETQ. The CDR3 is made up of 14 amino acids. V dropped 4 bases and J dropped 7 bases, with 15 bases sitting between them. In DNA form, the CDR3 reads TGCGCCAGCAGCCCATCCGGGACCGTAAATGAGCAGTTCTTC. Its protein is CASSPSGTVNEQFF.

This sequence joins TRBV18 and TRBJ2-5, with D tentatively TRBD1 (5 bases). The J call may be faulty, since TRBJ2-7 better matches the DNA end. The CDR3 has 15 residues. Looked up from germline, CDR1 is KGHSH and CDR2 is LQKENI. The CDR3 loop is CASSPLAQVEAEQYF. The CDR3, as DNA: TGTGCCAGCTCACCACTAGCACAGGTCGAAGCCGAGCAGTACTTC.

The V and J genes are TRBV18 and TRBJ1-2; TRBD1 aligns across 8 bases. Germline assignment: CDR1 KGHSH and CDR2 LQKENI. V lost 6 bases, J lost 6 bases, and 3 bases stayed unmatched. This CDR3 contains 12 residues. The DNA of the CDR3 is TGTGCCAGCTCCGCGACAGGGGATGGCTACACCTTC. It translates to CASSATGDGYTF.

The chain carries TRBV7-8 and TRBJ2-5; D might be TRBD1 (5 bases). Germline CDR1 reads SGHVS; CDR2 reads FQNEAQ. Trimming removed 1 base from V and 4 bases from J, with 13 bases in between. The CDR3 has 15 residues. The chain's CDR3 is CASSLGQHQGETQYF. CDR3 nucleotides: TGTGCCAGCAGCTTAGGCCAGCACCAGGGAGAGACCCAGTACTTC.

V usage is TRBV6-1 and J usage is TRBJ2-7, with 7 bases aligning to TRBD1. CDR3 size: 13 residues. The germline CDR1 and CDR2 sequences are MNHNS and SASEGT. Trimming at V came to 5 bases and at J to 6 bases, leaving 7 bases not matched to a gene. The chain's CDR3 is CASSLGQRAEQYF. CDR3 bases: TGTGCCAGCAGTCTGGGACAGAGGGCCGAGCAGTACTTC.

The CDR3 protein is CASSLGRAAGGFIQQYF. As DNA, the CDR3 is TGTGCCAGCAGCTTAGGTCGAGCGGCGGGAGGGTTTATACAGCAGTACTTC. This chain links TRBV7-2 with TRBJ2-7, with 9 bases identical to TRBD2. The CDR3 is 17 amino acids. CDR1 and CDR2 from the germline V gene are SGHTA and FQGNSA. The V gene end was trimmed by 1 base and the J gene end by 8 bases; junction bases not matched to a gene: 15.